The clone carrying this TCR beta chain was observed a few times. Its antigen remains unknown. A junction boundary mismatches the germline segment, possibly from a read error. These data originate in a study of metastatic and nonmetastatic thyroid tumors. Study in general: Repertoires were compared across blood and tumor or nodule tissue from malignant and benign thyroid patients.

The CDR3 covers 13 residues. CDR1 and CDR2 from the germline V gene are MNHNS and SASEGT. Study-level points and caveats: Reports indicated that malignant thyroid tumors showed significantly higher TCR beta diversity than benign nodules did, in blood and tumor.

Patients were all untreated before their thyroid surgery. Study processing details: To classify distant metastasis in papillary thyroid cancer, a model was built from CDR3 differences across clinicopathological groups. With MiXCR, TCRdb reprocessed the PCR reads. Clone size and V and J calls follow TCRdb, not the original study. The data contain fewer than 55,000 clones, about 16% of them singletons. The chain recombines TRBV6-1 with TRBJ2-7, with D possibly matching TRBD2 (5 bases). The sample consisted of blood. The receptor was isolated from a female donor with papillary thyroid cancer or a benign thyroid nodule (not recorded which). Some clones in this sample may be carry-over from other donors' samples. The chain's CDR3 is CARSESVRGEHYF. In DNA, the CDR3 is TGTGCCAGGAGTGAGTCGGTCCGTGGGGAGCATTACTTC.